Described below is a single T cell receptor (beta chain) sequence and its context. The data derive from a study of control samples from healthy donors and cancer patients. This table comes from immunoSEQ multiplex PCR, and its TCRdb copy is limited to in-frame clones, with some not included. The sample carries under 450,000 clones, around 90% recorded once. Germline lookup yields CDR1 KGHDR and CDR2 SFDVKD. The CDR3 totals 14 residues. The V end lost 3 bases, the J end lost 7 bases, and 14 bases lay between the germline ends. This TCR derives from a man aged 40-49 years with head and neck cancer. V is TRBV24-1 and J is TRBJ1-2, with D possibly being TRBD1 (6 bases). Source material: PBMCs. The CDR3 spells CATSDRLRGAGYTF. Here the CDR3 DNA reads TGTGCCACCAGTGATCGCTTGAGGGGGGCTGGCTACACCTTC.